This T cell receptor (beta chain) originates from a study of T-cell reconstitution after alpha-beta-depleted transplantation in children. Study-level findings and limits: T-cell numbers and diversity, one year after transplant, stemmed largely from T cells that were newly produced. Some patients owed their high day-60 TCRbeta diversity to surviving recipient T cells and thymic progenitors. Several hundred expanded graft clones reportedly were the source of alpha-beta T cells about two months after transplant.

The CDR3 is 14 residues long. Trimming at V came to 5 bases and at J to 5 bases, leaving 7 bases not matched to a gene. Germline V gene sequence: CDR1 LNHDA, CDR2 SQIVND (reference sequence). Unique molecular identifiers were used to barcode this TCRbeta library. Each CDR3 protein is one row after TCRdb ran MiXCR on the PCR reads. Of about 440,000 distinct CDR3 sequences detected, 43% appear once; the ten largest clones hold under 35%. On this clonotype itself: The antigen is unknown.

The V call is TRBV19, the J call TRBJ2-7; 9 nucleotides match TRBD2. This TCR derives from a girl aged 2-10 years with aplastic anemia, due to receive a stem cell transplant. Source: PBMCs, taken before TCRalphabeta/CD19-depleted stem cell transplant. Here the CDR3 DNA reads TGTGCCAGTAGTCCCGGGACTAGCAAGGACGAGCAGTACTTC. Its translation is CASSPGTSKDEQYF.